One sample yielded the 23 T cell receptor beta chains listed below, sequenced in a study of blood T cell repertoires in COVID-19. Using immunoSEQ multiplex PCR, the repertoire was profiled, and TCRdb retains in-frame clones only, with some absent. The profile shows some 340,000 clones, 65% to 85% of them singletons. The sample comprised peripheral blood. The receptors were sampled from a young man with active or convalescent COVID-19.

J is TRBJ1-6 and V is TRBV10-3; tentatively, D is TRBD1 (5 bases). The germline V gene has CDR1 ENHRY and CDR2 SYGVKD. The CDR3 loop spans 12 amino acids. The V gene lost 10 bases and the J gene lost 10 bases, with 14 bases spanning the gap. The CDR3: CATGGVGSPLHF. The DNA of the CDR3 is TGTGCCACGGGGGGGGTTGGATCACCCCTCCACTTT.

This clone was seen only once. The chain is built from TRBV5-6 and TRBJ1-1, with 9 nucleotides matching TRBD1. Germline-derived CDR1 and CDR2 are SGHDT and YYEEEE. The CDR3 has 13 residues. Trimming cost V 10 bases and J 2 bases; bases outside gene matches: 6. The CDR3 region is CAVGQGLNTEAFF. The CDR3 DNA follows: TGTGCCGTAGGACAGGGGTTAAACACTGAAGCTTTCTTT.

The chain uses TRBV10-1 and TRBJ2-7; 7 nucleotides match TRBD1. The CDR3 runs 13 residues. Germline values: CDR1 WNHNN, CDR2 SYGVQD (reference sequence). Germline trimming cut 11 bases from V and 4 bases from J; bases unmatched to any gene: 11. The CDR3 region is CAGGGRGSYEQYF. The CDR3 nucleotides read TGCGCCGGAGGAGGCAGGGGGAGTTACGAGCAGTACTTC.

The chain's CDR3 is CASSQDPGLYGYTF. The CDR3 bases are TGCGCCAGCAGCCAAGATCCAGGCCTCTATGGCTACACCTTC. J is TRBJ1-2 and V is TRBV4-3; D remains ambiguous. The ends were cut back, 0 bases at V and 4 bases at J, with 9 bases in the middle. Per germline, CDR1 LGHNA and CDR2 YSLEER. The CDR3 consists of 14 residues.

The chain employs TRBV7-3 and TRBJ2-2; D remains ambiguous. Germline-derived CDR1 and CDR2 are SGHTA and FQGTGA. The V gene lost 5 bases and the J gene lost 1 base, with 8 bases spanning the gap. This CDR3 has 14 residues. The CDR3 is CASSPWQNTGELFF. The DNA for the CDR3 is TGTGCCAGCAGCCCCTGGCAGAACACCGGGGAGCTGTTTTTT. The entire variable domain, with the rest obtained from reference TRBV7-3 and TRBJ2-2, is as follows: GAGVSQTPSNKVTEKGKYVELRCDPISGHTALYWYRQSLGQGPEFLIYFQGTGAADDSGLPNDRFFAVRPEGSVSTLKIQRTERGDSAVYLCASSPWQNTGELFFGEGSRLTVL.

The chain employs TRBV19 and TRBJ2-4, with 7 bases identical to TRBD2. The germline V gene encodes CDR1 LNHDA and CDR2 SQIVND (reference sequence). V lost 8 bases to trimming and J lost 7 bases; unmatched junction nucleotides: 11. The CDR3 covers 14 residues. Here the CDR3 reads CASHRAGVRNIQYF. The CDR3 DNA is TGTGCCAGTCACCGGGCGGGAGTACGGAACATTCAGTACTTC.

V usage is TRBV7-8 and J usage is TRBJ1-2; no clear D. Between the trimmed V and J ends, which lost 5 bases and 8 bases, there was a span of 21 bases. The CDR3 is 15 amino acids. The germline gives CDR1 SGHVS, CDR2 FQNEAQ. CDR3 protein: CASSPIRSGNGGYTF. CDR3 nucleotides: TGTGCCAGCAGCCCCATTAGGTCGGGGAACGGAGGCTACACCTTC.

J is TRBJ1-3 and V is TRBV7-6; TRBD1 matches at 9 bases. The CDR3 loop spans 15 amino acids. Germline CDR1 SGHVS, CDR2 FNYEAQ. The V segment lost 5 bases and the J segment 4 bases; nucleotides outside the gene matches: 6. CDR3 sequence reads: CASSPRTGEGNTIYF. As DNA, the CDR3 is TGTGCCAGCAGCCCTCGGACAGGGGAAGGAAACACCATATATTTT.

The CDR3 reads CASSLVRTSEKLFF. DNA of the CDR3: TGTGCCAGCAGCTTGGTTCGAACGAGTGAAAAACTGTTTTTT. V is TRBV11-3 and J is TRBJ1-4; no reliable D call. The CDR3 has 14 amino acids. CDR1 is SGHNT and CDR2 is YENEEA in the germline V gene. V was clipped by 3 bases and J by 7 bases, with 12 bases between them.

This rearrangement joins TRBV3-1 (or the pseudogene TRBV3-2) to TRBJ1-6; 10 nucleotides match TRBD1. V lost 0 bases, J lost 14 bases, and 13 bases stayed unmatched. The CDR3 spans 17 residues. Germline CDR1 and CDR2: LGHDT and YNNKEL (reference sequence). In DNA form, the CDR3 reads TGTGCCAGCAGCCAAGATAAGACAGGGGGCCCCGAAGAGTCCCTCCACTTT. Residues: CASSQDKTGGPEESLHF.

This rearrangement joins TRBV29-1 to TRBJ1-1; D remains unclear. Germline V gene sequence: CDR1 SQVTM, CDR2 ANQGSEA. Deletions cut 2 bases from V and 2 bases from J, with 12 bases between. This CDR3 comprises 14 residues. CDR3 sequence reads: CSVETQAQNTEAFF. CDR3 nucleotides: TGCAGCGTTGAAACGCAGGCCCAAAACACTGAAGCTTTCTTT.

CDR3: CASSPQGFLGTEAFF. CDR3 DNA: TGTGCCAGCAGCCCACAGGGTTTCCTTGGCACTGAAGCTTTCTTT. This sequence joins TRBV11-2 and TRBJ1-1; D is possibly TRBD1 (6 bases). The CDR3 covers 15 residues. Germline V gene data show CDR1 as SGHAT and CDR2 as FQNNGV. V dropped 5 bases and J dropped 4 bases, with 17 bases sitting between them.

CDR3 coding DNA: TGCGCCAGCAGCCACGGGACTAGCGGGAGCCGCGAGCAGTTCTTC. This gives the protein CASSHGTSGSREQFF. V and J are TRBV5-1 and TRBJ2-1, with TRBD2 identical over 14 bases. The CDR3 sequence is 15 residues long. Trimming took 4 bases from V and 10 from J; bases not matched to a gene: 7. Per the germline V gene, CDR1 is SGHRS and CDR2 is YFSETQ.

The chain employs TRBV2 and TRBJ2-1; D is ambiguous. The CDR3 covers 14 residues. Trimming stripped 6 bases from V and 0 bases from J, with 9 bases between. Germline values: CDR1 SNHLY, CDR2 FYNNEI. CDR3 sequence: CASRPGSSYNEQFF. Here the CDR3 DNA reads TGTGCCAGCAGGCCCGGTAGCTCCTACAATGAGCAGTTCTTC.

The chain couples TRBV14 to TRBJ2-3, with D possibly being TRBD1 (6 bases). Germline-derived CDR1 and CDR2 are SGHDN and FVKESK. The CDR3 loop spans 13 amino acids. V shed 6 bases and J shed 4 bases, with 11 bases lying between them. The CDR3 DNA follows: TGTGCCAGCAGTTTACCAGGGGCAGATACGCAGTATTTT. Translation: CASSLPGADTQYF. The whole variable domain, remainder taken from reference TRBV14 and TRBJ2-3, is EAGVTQFPSHSVIEKGQTVTLRCDPISGHDNLYWYRRVMGKEIKFLLHFVKESKQDESGMPNNRFLAERTGGTYSTLKVQPAELEDSGVYFCASSLPGADTQYFGPGTRLTVL.

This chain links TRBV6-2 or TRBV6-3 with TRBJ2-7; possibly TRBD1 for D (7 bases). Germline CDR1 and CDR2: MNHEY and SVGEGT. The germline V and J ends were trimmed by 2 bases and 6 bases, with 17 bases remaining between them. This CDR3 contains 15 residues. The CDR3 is CASSYRGGGLIEQYF. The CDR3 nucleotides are TGTGCCAGCAGTTACCGAGGAGGGGGCTTAATCGAGCAGTACTTC.

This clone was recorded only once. CDR3 residues: CASSLTAGDEQFF. CDR3 DNA sequence: TGTGCCAGCAGCTTAACGGCCGGGGATGAGCAGTTCTTC. The chain is built from TRBV7-3 and TRBJ2-1; possibly TRBD2 for D (5 bases). Trimming cost V 0 bases and J 8 bases, with 8 bases left between them. CDR3 length: 13 amino acids. CDR1 is SGHTA, CDR2 FQGTGA, per germline. The full variable domain, rest sourced from reference TRBV7-3 and TRBJ2-1, is GAGVSQTPSNKVTEKGKYVELRCDPISGHTALYWYRQSLGQGPEFLIYFQGTGAADDSGLPNDRFFAVRPEGSVSTLKIQRTERGDSAVYLCASSLTAGDEQFFGPGTRLTVL.

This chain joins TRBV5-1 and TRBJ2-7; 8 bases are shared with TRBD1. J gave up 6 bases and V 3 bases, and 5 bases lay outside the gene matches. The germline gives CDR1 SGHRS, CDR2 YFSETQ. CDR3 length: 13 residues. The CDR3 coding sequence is TGCGCCAGCAGCTACCTTGACAGGGGCGAGCAGTACTTC. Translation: CASSYLDRGEQYF.

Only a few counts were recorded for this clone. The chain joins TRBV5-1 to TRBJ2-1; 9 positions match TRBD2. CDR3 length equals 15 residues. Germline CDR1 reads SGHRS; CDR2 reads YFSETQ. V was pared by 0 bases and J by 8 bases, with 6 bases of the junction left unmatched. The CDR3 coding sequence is TGCGCCAGCAGCTTGGGGACTAGCGTCGGGTATGAGCAGTTCTTC. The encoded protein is CASSLGTSVGYEQFF.

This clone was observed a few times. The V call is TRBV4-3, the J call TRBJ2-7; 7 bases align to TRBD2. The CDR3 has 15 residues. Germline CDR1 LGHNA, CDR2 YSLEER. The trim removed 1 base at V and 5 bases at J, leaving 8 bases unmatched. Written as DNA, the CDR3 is TGCGCCAGCAGCCAAGGCCTAGCGGTCTTCGACGAGCAGTACTTC. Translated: CASSQGLAVFDEQYF.

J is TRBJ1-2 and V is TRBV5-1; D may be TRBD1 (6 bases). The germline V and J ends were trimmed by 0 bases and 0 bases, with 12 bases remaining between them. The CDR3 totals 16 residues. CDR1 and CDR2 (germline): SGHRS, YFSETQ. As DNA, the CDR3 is TGCGCCAGCAGCTTGGAGGGGACACCAGCTAACTATGGCTACACCTTC. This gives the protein CASSLEGTPANYGYTF.

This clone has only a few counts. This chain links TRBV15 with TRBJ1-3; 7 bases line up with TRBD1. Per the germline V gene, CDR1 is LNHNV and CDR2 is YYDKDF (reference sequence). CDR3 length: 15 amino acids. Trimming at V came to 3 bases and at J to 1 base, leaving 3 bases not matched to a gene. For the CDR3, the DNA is TGTGCCACCAGCAGGGCCAGGGGGTCTGGAAACACCATATATTTT. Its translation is CATSRARGSGNTIYF.

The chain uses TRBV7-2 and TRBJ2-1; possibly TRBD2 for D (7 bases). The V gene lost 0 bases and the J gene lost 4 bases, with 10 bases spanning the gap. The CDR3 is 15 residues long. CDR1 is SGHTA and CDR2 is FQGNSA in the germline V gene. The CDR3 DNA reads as TGTGCCAGCAGCTTAGCGGGGGGGCCATACAATGAGCAGTTCTTC. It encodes CASSLAGGPYNEQFF.